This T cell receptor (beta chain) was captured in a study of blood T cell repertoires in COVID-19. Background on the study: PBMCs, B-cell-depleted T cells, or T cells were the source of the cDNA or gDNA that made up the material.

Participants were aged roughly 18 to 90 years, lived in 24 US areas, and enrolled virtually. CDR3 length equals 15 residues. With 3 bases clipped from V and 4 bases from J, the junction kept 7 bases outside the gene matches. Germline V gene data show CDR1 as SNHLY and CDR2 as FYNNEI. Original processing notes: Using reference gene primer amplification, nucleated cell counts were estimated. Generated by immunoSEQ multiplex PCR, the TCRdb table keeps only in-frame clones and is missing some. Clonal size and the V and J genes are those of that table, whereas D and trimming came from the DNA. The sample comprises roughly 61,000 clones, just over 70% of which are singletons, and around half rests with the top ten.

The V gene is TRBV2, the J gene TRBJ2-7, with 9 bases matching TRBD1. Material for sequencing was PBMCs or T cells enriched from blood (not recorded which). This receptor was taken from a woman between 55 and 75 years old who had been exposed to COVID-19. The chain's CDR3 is CASSEGDRDLYEQYF. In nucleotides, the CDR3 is TGTGCCAGCAGTGAGGGGGACAGGGATCTGTACGAGCAGTACTTC.